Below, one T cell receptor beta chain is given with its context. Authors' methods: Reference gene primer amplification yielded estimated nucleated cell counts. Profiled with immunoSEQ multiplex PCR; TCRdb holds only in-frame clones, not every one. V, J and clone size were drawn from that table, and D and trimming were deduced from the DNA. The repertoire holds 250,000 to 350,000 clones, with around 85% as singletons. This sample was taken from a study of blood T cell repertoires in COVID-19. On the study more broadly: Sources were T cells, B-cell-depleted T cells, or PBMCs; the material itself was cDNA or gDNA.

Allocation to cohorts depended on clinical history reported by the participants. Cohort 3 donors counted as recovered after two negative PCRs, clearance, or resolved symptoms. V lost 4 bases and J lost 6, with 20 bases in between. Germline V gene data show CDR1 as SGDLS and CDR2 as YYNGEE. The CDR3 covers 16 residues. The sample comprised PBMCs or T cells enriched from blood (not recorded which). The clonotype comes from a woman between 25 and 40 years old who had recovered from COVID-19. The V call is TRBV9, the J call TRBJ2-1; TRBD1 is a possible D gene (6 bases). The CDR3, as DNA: TGTGCCAGCAGCCCCTTAGGGGGTCTCTCTATCAATGAGCAGTTCTTC. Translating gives CASSPLGGLSINEQFF.